One and the same sample provided the 14 T cell receptor beta chains below, sequenced in a study of blood T cell repertoires in COVID-19. Clones were sequenced by immunoSEQ multiplex PCR, and TCRdb holds only the in-frame ones, with some missing. The data contain about 160,000 clones, around four fifths of them singletons. Sequencing was done on a sample of PBMCs or T cells enriched from blood (not recorded which). These receptor sequences come from a woman aged 45-65 years who had recovered from COVID-19.

This chain links TRBV5-1 with TRBJ1-6, with D unclear. V dropped 1 base and J dropped 7 bases, with 9 bases sitting between them. Germline V gene lookup returns CDR1 SGHRS and CDR2 YFSETQ. There are 14 residues in the CDR3. CDR3 region: CASSLSSTNSPLHF. DNA for the CDR3: TGCGCCAGCAGCTTGTCTAGTACGAATTCACCCCTCCACTTT.

The chain has TRBV10-3 and TRBJ1-5; D not resolved. CDR3 length: 17 amino acids. Germline loops: CDR1 ENHRY, CDR2 SYGVKD. V lost 0 bases and J 0 bases, leaving 12 bases between the germline ends. The CDR3 DNA follows: TGTGCCATCAGTGAGTCGTTGGTACAGTATAGCAATCAGCCCCAGCATTTT. Its protein is CAISESLVQYSNQPQHF.

The chain is built from TRBV7-2 and TRBJ2-1, with 10 bases that match TRBD2. The junction had 3 bases not matched to a gene; V was cut back by 4 bases and J by 3 bases. CDR3 length: 15 residues. CDR1 SGHTA and CDR2 FQGNSA come from the germline V gene. CDR3 bases: TGTGCCAGCAGCTACGGGACTAGCGACTACAATGAGCAGTTCTTC. Amino acid sequence: CASSYGTSDYNEQFF.

The table lists this clone with a count of one. The chain carries TRBV30 and TRBJ2-3; 10 nucleotides agree with TRBD2. Germline V lookup: CDR1 GTSNPN, CDR2 SVGIG (reference sequence). The CDR3 is 14 residues long. Trimming took 5 bases from V and 2 from J; bases not matched to a gene: 4. The CDR3 loop is CAWELAGNTDTQYF. The CDR3 nucleotides read TGTGCCTGGGAACTAGCGGGAAACACAGATACGCAGTATTTT.

This rearrangement joins TRBV7-8 to TRBJ1-3, with D possibly TRBD1 on 6 matching bases. CDR1 SGHVS and CDR2 FQNEAQ come from the germline V gene. The germline V and J ends were trimmed by 2 bases and 0 bases, with 11 bases remaining between them. This CDR3 has 16 amino acids. CDR3 coding DNA: TGTGCCAGCAGCTTATCAGGGGTCTCCTCTGGAAACACCATATATTTT. It yields the protein CASSLSGVSSGNTIYF.

This chain's CDR3 is CASSSGQLYYGYTF. The DNA of the CDR3 is TGTGCCAGCAGCTCAGGACAGCTATACTATGGCTACACCTTC. The gene calls are TRBV5-6 and TRBJ1-2, with D maybe TRBD1 (6 bases). CDR1 and CDR2 from the germline V gene are SGHDT and YYEEEE. V was clipped by 3 bases and J by 3 bases, with 12 bases between them. The CDR3 contains 14 residues.

CDR3 DNA: TGCGCCAGCAGTGAGTCGGGACAATACAATGAGCAGTTCTTC. It translates to CASSESGQYNEQFF. The rearrangement links TRBV10-2 to TRBJ2-1; tentative D call: TRBD1 (6 bases). This CDR3 contains 14 residues. V gave up 0 bases and J gave up 4 bases, with 7 bases separating them. Germline CDR1 WSHSY, CDR2 SAAADI.

This clone was detected only a few times. J is TRBJ2-1 and V is TRBV5-1; the match to TRBD2 covers 11 bases. The CDR3 is 17 residues long. The germline CDR1 and CDR2 sequences are SGHRS and YFSETQ. With V trimmed by 0 bases and J by 5 bases, 7 bases remained unmatched. CDR3 loop: CASSLAPGTSGNNEQFF. CDR3 DNA sequence: TGCGCCAGCAGCTTGGCCCCCGGGACTAGCGGAAACAATGAGCAGTTCTTC.

The rearrangement links TRBV30 to TRBJ2-6, with D tentatively TRBD1 (5 bases). CDR1 is GTSNPN and CDR2 is SVGIG in the germline V gene (reference sequence). CDR3 length: 14 amino acids. The CDR3 here is CAPTGFSGANVLTF. The CDR3 nucleotides read TGTGCTCCAACAGGTTTCTCTGGGGCCAACGTCCTGACTTTC.

The table lists this clone with a count of one. This rearrangement joins TRBV19 to TRBJ2-5, with TRBD2 matching over 14 bases. The ends lost 7 bases at V and 4 bases at J; junction bases unmatched: 5. There are 15 residues in the CDR3. Germline assignment: CDR1 LNHDA and CDR2 SQIVND (reference sequence). CDR3 sequence: CASKKGLAGAETQYF. CDR3 coding DNA: TGTGCCAGTAAGAAGGGACTAGCGGGAGCAGAGACCCAGTACTTC.

This clone was seen only once. The chain links TRBV7-9 to TRBJ2-1; 9 nucleotides line up with TRBD2. Germline V gene sequence: CDR1 SEHNR, CDR2 FQNEAQ (reference sequence). Unmatched junction bases numbered 10, after V lost 1 base and J lost 9 bases. This CDR3 is 16 amino acids long. DNA of the CDR3: TGTGCCAGCAGCTTAGGGGAGGCCAGCGGGAGGACTGAGCAGTTCTTC. This gives the protein CASSLGEASGRTEQFF.

V usage is TRBV5-1 and J usage is TRBJ2-7; 10 bases agree with TRBD1. The CDR3 spans 16 residues. Germline V gene data show CDR1 as SGHRS and CDR2 as YFSETQ. The trim removed 0 bases at V and 3 bases at J, leaving 6 bases unmatched. As DNA, the CDR3 is TGCGCCAGCAGCTTGGGGACAGGGGGGCCGGTCTACGAGCAGTACGTC. This encodes CASSLGTGGPVYEQYV.

The DNA for the CDR3 is TGTGCCAGCAGTTACGCGACAGGTTACGAGCAGTACGTC. This gives the protein CASSYATGYEQYV. J is TRBJ2-7 and V is TRBV6-2 or TRBV6-3; tentative D call: TRBD1 (6 bases). Trimming removed 2 bases from V and 4 bases from J, with 9 bases in between. From germline, CDR1 is MNHEY and CDR2 SVGEGT. The CDR3 loop spans 13 amino acids.

This clone appeared once. This rearrangement joins TRBV7-9 to TRBJ1-4; TRBD1 is a possible D gene (6 bases). Germline V gene data show CDR1 as SEHNR and CDR2 as FQNEAQ (reference sequence). The CDR3 covers 13 residues. Trimming stripped 5 bases from V and 6 bases from J, with 10 bases between. Here the CDR3 reads CASSPGQYEKLFF. CDR3 nucleotides: TGTGCCAGCAGCCCGGGACAATATGAAAAACTGTTTTTT.